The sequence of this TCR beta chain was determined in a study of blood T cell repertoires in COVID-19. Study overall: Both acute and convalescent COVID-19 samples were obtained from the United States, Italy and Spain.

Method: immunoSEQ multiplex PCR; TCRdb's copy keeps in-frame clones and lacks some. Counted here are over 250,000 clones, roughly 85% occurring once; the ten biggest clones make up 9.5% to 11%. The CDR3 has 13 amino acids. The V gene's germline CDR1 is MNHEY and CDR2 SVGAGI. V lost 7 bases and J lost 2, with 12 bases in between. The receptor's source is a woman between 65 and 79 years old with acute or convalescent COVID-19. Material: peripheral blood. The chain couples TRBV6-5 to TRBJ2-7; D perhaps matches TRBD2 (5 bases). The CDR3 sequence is CASTGGAPYEQYF. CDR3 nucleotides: TGTGCCAGCACTGGAGGAGCTCCCTACGAGCAGTACTTC.